This T cell receptor (beta chain) was retrieved from a study of somatic mutations in cytotoxic T cells in rheumatoid arthritis. Notes on the study in general: Antigenic targets recognized by the expanded CD8+ clones remained undetermined. Age was associated with higher CD8+ clonality in rheumatoid arthritis patients, not in healthy controls.

Libraries were prepared by immunoSEQ multiplex PCR; TCRdb keeps only in-frame clonotypes and omits some of them. The sample records about 12,000 clones, 80% being singletons. Comments on this clone: Its antigen is not known.

The healthy control blood donors were 45% to 65% female, with median age around 52 years (range 21-70). Germline CDR1 and CDR2: SGHVS and FNYEAQ. The CDR3 runs to 14 residues. After removal of 5 bases from V and 10 bases from J, the junction contained 13 bases not matched to a gene. The clonotype originates from a man aged 50 or older in good health. The rearrangement uses TRBV7-6 and TRBJ1-1; TRBD1 matches 7 bases. Specimen: CD8+ T cells sorted from blood. For the CDR3, the DNA is TGTGCCAGCAGCGACAACAGGGGCCCGGTCAGAGCTTTCTTT. This codes for CASSDNRGPVRAFF.